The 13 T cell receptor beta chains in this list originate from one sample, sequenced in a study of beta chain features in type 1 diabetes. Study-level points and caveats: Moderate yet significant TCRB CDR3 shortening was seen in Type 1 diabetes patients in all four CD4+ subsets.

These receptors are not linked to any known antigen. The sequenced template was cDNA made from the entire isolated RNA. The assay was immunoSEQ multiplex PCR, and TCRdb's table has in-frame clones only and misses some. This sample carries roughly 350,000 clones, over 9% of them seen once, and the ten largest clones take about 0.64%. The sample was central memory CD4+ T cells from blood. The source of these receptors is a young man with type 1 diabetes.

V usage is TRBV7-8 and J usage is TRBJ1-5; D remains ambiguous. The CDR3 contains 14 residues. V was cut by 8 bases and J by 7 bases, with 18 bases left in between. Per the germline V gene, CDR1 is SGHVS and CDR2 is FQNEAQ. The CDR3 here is CASSPPSSRQPQHF. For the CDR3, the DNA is TGTGCCAGCTCCCCCCCGAGTAGCAGGCAGCCCCAGCATTTT.

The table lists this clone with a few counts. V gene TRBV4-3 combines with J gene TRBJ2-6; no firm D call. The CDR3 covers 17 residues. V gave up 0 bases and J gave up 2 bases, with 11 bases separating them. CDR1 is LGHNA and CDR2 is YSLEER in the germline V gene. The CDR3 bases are TGCGCCAGCAGCCAAGATCCCCATAGAACTGGGGCCAACGTCCTGACTTTC. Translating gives CASSQDPHRTGANVLTF.

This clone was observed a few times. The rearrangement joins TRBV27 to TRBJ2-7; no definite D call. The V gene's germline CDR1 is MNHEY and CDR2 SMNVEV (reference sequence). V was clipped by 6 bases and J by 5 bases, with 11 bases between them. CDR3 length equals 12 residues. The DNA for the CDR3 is TGTGCCAGCAGGACAACCTACCACGAGCAGTACTTC. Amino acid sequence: CASRTTYHEQYF.

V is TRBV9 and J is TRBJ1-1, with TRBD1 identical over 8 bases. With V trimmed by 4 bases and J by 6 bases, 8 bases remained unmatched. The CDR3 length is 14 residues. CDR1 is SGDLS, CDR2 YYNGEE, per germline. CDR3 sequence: CASSIQTGDAEAFF. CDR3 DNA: TGTGCCAGCAGCATCCAGACAGGGGACGCTGAAGCTTTCTTT.

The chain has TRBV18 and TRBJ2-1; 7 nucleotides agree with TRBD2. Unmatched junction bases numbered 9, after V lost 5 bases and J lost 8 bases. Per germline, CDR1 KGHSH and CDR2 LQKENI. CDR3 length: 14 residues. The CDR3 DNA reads TGTGCCAGCTCATCCCTGGCGGGAGACGATGAGCAGTTCTTC. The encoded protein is CASSSLAGDDEQFF. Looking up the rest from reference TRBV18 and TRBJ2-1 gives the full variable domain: NAGVMQNPRHLVRRRGQEARLRCSPMKGHSHVYWYRQLPEEGLKFMVYLQKENIIDESGMPKERFSAEFPKEGPSILRIQQVVRGDSAAYFCASSSLAGDDEQFFGPGTRLTVL.

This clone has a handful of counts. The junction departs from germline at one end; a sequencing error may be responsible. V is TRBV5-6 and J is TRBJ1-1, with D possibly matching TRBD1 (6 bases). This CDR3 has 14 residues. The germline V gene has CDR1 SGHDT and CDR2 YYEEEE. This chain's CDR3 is CASSLGTGNPEAFF. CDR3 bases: TGTGCCAGCAGCTTGGGAACAGGGAACCCTGAAGCTTTCTTT. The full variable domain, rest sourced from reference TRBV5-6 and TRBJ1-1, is DAGVTQSPTHLIKTRGQQVTLRCSPKSGHDTVSWYQQALGQGPQFIFQYYEEEERQRGNFPDRFSGHQFPNYSSELNVNALLLGDSALYLCASSLGTGNPEAFFGQGTRLTVV.

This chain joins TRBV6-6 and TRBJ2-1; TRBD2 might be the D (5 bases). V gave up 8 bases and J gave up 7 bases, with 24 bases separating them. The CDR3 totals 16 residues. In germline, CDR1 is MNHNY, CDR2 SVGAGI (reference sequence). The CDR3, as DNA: TGTGCCAGCTTACGAAACCCCGGCGCGGGTAGGAATGAGCAGTTCTTC. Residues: CASLRNPGAGRNEQFF.

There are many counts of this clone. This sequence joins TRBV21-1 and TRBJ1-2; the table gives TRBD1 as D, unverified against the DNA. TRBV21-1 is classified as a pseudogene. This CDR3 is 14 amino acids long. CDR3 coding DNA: TGTGCCAGCAGCTCACGACAGGGGGCGAATGGCTACACCTTC. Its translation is CASSSRQGANGYTF.

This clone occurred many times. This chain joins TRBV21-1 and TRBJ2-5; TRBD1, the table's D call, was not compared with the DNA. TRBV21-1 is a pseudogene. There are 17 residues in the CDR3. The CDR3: CASSKPSPSRGLETQYF. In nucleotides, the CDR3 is TGTGCCAGCAGCAAACCAAGCCCATCCAGGGGGCTGGAGACCCAGTACTTC.

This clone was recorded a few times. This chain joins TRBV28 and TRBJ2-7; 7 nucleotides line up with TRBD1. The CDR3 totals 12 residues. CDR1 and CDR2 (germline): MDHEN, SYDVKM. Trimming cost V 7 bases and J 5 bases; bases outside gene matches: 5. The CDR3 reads CASTDRADEQYF. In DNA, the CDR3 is TGTGCCAGCACTGACAGGGCGGACGAGCAGTACTTC.

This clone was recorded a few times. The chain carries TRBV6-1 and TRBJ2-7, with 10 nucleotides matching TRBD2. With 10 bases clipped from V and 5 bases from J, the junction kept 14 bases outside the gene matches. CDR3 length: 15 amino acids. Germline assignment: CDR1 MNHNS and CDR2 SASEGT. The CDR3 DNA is TGTGCCATCAGGGTCACTAGCGGGAAATTTCACGAGCAGTACTTC. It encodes CAIRVTSGKFHEQYF.

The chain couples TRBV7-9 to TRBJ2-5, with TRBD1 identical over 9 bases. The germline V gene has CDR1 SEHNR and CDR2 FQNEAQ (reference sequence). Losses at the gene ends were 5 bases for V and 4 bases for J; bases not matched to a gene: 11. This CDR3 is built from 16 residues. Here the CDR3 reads CASSPLDRGSLETQYF. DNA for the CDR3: TGTGCCAGCAGCCCCTTGGACAGGGGTTCATTAGAGACCCAGTACTTC.

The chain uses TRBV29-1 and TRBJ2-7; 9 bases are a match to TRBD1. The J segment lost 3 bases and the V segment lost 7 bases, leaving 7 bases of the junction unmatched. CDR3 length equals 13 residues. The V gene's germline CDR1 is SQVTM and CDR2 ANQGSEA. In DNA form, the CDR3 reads TGCAGCGGGGGACAGGGAATAAACTACGAGCAGTACTTC. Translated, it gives CSGGQGINYEQYF.